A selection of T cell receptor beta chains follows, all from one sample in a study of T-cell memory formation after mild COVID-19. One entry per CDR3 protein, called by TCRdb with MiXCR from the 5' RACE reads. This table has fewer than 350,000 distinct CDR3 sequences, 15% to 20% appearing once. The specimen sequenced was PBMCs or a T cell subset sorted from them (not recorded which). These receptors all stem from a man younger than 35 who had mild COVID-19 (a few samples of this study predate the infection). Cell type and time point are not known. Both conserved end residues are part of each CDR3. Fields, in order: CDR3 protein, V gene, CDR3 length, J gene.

cdr3_aa: CASSQTGSSYNEQFF
v_call: TRBV6-2/TRBV6-3
cdr3_length: 15
j_call: TRBJ2-1

cdr3_aa: CASRGQGGTDTQYF
v_call: TRBV19
cdr3_length: 14
j_call: TRBJ2-3

cdr3_aa: CASSRGGRTNYGYTF
v_call: TRBV12-3/TRBV12-4
cdr3_length: 15
j_call: TRBJ1-2

cdr3_aa: CSAWVGGAGEQYF
v_call: TRBV20-1
cdr3_length: 13
j_call: TRBJ2-7

cdr3_aa: CASSLAIRLAGGETQYF
v_call: TRBV12-3/TRBV12-4
cdr3_length: 17
j_call: TRBJ2-5

cdr3_aa: CASAPGSEKLFF
v_call: TRBV7-2
cdr3_length: 12
j_call: TRBJ1-4

cdr3_aa: CSASDFSRGGETQYF
v_call: TRBV20-1
cdr3_length: 15
j_call: TRBJ2-5

cdr3_aa: CASITDRVWQNTEAFF
v_call: TRBV6-1
cdr3_length: 16
j_call: TRBJ1-1

cdr3_aa: CASSLVPSNQPQHF
v_call: TRBV7-2
cdr3_length: 14
j_call: TRBJ1-5

cdr3_aa: CASSHLSGGGADEQFF
v_call: TRBV7-4
cdr3_length: 16
j_call: TRBJ2-1

cdr3_aa: CASSPGWGGVSNQPQHF
v_call: TRBV6-6
cdr3_length: 17
j_call: TRBJ1-5

cdr3_aa: CASSTFGSGGYNEQFF
v_call: TRBV5-1
cdr3_length: 16
j_call: TRBJ2-1

cdr3_aa: CASSPDRGGSPLHF
v_call: TRBV2
cdr3_length: 14
j_call: TRBJ1-6

cdr3_aa: CASRPAGGPDTQYF
v_call: TRBV6-5
cdr3_length: 14
j_call: TRBJ2-3

cdr3_aa: CASSLYLVGTGELFF
v_call: TRBV7-2
cdr3_length: 15
j_call: TRBJ2-2

cdr3_aa: CASSGSGGVTDTQYF
v_call: TRBV9
cdr3_length: 15
j_call: TRBJ2-3

cdr3_aa: CASSPSVAADQETQYF
v_call: TRBV3-1
cdr3_length: 16
j_call: TRBJ2-5

cdr3_aa: CASSALTSGVYNEQFF
v_call: TRBV27
cdr3_length: 16
j_call: TRBJ2-1

cdr3_aa: CASSAGTNKNIQYF
v_call: TRBV4-1
cdr3_length: 14
j_call: TRBJ2-4

cdr3_aa: CASSTRASSSYNEQFF
v_call: TRBV11-2
cdr3_length: 16
j_call: TRBJ2-1

cdr3_aa: CASSLSAKGNIQYF
v_call: TRBV27
cdr3_length: 14
j_call: TRBJ2-4

cdr3_aa: CASSLGWGATDTQYF
v_call: TRBV5-5
cdr3_length: 15
j_call: TRBJ2-3

cdr3_aa: CASRPSTGLYEQYF
v_call: TRBV12-3/TRBV12-4
cdr3_length: 14
j_call: TRBJ2-7

cdr3_aa: CASSQGRAVGSGELFF
v_call: TRBV4-3
cdr3_length: 16
j_call: TRBJ2-2

cdr3_aa: CAISESRNPTDTQYF
v_call: TRBV10-3
cdr3_length: 15
j_call: TRBJ2-3

cdr3_aa: CASSFGGQGGIQYF
v_call: TRBV7-2
cdr3_length: 14
j_call: TRBJ2-4

cdr3_aa: CASSLLGGRDTGELFF
v_call: TRBV4-3
cdr3_length: 16
j_call: TRBJ2-2

cdr3_aa: CASSSYREETQYF
v_call: TRBV11-2
cdr3_length: 13
j_call: TRBJ2-5